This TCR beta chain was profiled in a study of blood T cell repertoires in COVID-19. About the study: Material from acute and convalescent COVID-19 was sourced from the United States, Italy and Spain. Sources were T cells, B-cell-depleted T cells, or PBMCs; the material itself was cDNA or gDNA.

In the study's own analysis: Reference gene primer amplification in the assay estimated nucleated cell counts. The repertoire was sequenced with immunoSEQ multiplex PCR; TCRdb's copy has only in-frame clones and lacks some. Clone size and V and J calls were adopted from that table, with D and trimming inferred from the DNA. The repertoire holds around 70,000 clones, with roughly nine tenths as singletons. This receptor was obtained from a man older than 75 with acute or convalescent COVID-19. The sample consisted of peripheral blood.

CDR3 region: CASSPWEAAGGSEQFF. Here the CDR3 DNA reads TGTGCCAGCAGCCCCTGGGAAGCTGCGGGAGGATCTGAGCAGTTCTTC. The chain couples TRBV3-1 (or the pseudogene TRBV3-2) to TRBJ2-1; 8 positions agree with TRBD2. Germline CDR1 and CDR2: LGHDT and YNNKEL (reference sequence). Losses at the gene ends were 4 bases for V and 9 bases for J; bases not matched to a gene: 14. CDR3 length: 16 residues.